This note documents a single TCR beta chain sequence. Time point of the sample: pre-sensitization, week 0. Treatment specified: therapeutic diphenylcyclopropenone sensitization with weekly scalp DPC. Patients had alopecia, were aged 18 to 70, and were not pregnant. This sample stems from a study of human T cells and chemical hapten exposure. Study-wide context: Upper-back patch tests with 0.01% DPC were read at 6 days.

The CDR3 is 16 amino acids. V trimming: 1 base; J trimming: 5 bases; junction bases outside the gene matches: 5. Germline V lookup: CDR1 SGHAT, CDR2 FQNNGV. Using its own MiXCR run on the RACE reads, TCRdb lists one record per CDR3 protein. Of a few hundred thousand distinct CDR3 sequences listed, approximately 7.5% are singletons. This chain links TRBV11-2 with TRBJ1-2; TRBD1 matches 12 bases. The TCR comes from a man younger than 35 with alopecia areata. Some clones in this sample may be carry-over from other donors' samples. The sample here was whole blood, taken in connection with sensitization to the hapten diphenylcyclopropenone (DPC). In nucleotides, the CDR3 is TGTGCCAGCAGCTTAGCTTGGGACAGGGGGCATTATGGCTACACCTTC. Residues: CASSLAWDRGHYGYTF.